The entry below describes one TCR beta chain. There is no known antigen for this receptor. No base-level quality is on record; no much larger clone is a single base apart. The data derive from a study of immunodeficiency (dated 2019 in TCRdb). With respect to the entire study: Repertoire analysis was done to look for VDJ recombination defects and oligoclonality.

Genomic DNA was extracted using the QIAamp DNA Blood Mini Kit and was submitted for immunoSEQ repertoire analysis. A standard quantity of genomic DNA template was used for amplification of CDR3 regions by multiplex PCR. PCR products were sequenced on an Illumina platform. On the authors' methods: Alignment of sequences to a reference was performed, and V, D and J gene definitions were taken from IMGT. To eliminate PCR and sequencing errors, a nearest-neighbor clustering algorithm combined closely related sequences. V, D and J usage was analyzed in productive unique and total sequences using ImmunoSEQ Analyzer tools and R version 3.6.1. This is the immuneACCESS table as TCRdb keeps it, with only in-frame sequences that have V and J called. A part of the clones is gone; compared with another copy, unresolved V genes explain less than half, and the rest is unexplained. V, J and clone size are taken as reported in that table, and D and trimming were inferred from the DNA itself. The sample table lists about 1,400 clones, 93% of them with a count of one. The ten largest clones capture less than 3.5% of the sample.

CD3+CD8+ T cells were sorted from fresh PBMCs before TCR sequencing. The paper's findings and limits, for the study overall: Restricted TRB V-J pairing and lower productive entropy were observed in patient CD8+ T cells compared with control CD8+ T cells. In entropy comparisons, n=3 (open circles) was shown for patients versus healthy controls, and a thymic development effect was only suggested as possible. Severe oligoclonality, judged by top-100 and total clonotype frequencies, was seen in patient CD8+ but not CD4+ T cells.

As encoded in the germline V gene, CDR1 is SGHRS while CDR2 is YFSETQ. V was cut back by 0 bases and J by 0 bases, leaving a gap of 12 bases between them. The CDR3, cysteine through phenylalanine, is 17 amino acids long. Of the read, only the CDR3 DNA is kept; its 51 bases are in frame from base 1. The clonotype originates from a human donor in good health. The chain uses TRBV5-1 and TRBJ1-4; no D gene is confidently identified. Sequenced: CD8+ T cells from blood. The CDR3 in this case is CASSLEATDATNEKLFF. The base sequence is TGCGCCAGCAGCTTGGAAGCAACGGACGCAACTAATGAAAAACTGTTTTTT. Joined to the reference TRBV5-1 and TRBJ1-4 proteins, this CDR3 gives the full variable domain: KAGVTQTPRYLIKTRGQQVTLSCSPISGHRSVSWYQQTPGQGLQFLFEYFSETQRNKGNFPGRFSGRQFSNSRSEMNVSTLELGDSALYLCASSLEATDATNEKLFFGSGTQLSVL.